The sequence of this T cell receptor (beta chain) was determined in a study of CD4 and CD8 cells across lung adenocarcinoma regions. MiXCR, applied by TCRdb to the PCR reads, yields one record per CDR3 protein. Of roughly 25,000 distinct CDR3 sequences listed, more than 45% are singletons. By sample fraction, this clonotype is medium-sized. Samples came from patients with localized non-small cell lung adenocarcinoma. Trimming took off 4 bases at V and 7 bases at J, with 13 bases between the two ends. The CDR3 length is 14 residues. Germline lookup yields CDR1 WNHNN and CDR2 SYGVQD (reference sequence).

The receptor was derived from a male donor with lung adenocarcinoma. The CD4 and CD8 labels of this study may be unreliable. Material: CD4+ T cells from the center of a lung tumor. The chain links TRBV10-1 to TRBJ2-2; D is possibly TRBD2 (6 bases). CDR3: CASSAVTAGGELFF. The CDR3 DNA sequence: TGCGCCAGCAGTGCAGTGACAGCGGGCGGGGAGCTGTTTTTT.